This paragraph covers one T cell receptor beta chain sequence. Its recognized antigen is unknown. Base qualities are not provided; no much larger clone lies one nucleotide away. Trimming removed 0 bases from V and 4 bases from J, leaving 9 bases between the germline ends. From its cysteine to its phenylalanine, the CDR3 spans 14 amino acids. The only DNA kept is the CDR3, 42 bases in frame from the first base. From the germline V gene (reference sequence), CDR1 is PRHDT and CDR2 is FYEKMQ. These data are taken from a study of regulatory and conventional T cells in RAG deficiency (TCRdb year 2017). At the level of the whole study: To compare the diversity and composition of the repertoires of Treg, conventional CD4+ and CD8+ T cells between RAG-deficient patients and healthy controls, the study applied high-throughput TCR beta sequencing. Broad study findings and their caveats: Compared with control T-cell subpopulations, the RAG-deficient patients had markedly lower Shannon entropy and higher Simpson indices. Compared with controls, Omenn syndrome and CID/AS patients had about 92-fold fewer unique TCR beta sequences in Treg cells, but only about 9.8-fold fewer in the other subsets. All patient T-cell subsets had shorter CDR3 lengths; Omenn syndrome patients showed >75% Treg-Tconv repertoire overlap at nucleotide and amino acid level. Rather than being bona fide Treg cells, the sorted CD25-high CD127-low cells in Omenn syndrome patients may represent peripherally activated cells. For some subjects, some analyses of T-cell subsets were not performed.

Before genomic DNA extraction, conventional CD4+ T cells were isolated from blood as CD25-low CD127-high cells. Repertoire analyses used several healthy control donors as the comparison group. Library generation was performed with the immunoSEQ multiplex PCR assay. Rearranged TCR beta chain products were amplified from the genomic DNA of sorted T-cell subsets and were then sequenced. In the original analysis: Shannon entropy and Simpson indices were used to measure how diverse the repertoire of productive TCR beta rearrangements was. To gauge clonal expansion, the frequencies of the 100 most abundant productive TCR beta clonotypes among total reads were added together. The TRB repertoires were evaluated with a self-reactivity index based on amino acid usage at CDR3beta positions 6 and 7. Two-way ANOVA was applied to the repertoire analyses, whereas Student t or Mann-Whitney tests were applied to the flow cytometric analyses. TCRdb re-hosts the immuneACCESS table, in-frame sequences only. Its copies lack some clones; in the studies checked, an unresolved V gene accounts for under half of them, and the cause for the rest is not known. The D gene and trimming were derived from the DNA, and the V and J assignments and clone size from that table. Across this sample there are 45,000 or so clones, with approximately 90% seen only once. The ten largest account for 0.51% of the sample.

These sequences were also reported in another study, on regulatory T cells. That second publication adds: In the multiplex PCR, 52 forward TRBV primers and 13 reverse TRBJ primers were used, and assay-based and computational corrections were applied for amplification bias. Patient repertoires showed restricted unique TRB V-J pairs and skewed V and J gene usage, most marked in regulatory T cells. Between CD3G-deficient patients and healthy controls, the study compared T-cell receptor beta repertoires in sorted regulatory T cells, conventional CD4+ T cells and CD8+ T cells. Peripheral blood mononuclear cells were isolated by Ficoll density separation. Within the immunoSEQ assay, multiplex PCR amplified rearranged TRB loci from genomic DNA. An Illumina HiSeq platform was used to sequence the TRB amplicons. Custom algorithms error-filtered the raw sequences and aligned the raw sequences to reference gene sequences, after which the immunoSEQ online tools were used for analysis. Frequencies of productive and nonproductive TRB rearrangements were assessed among unique sequences as well as among total sequences. Prism software was used to run t tests, Mann-Whitney tests or two-way ANOVA for comparisons between groups.

The rearrangement joined TRBV13 to TRBJ1-2, with the D gene uncertain. The sequenced material came from CD4+ effector T cells sorted from blood. The receptor comes from a human donor in good health. The sequence in DNA is TGTGCCAGCAGCTTAGGCGGCAGAAGCTATGGCTACACCTTC. This yields the protein CASSLGGRSYGYTF.